This TCR beta chain came from a study of blood T cell repertoires in COVID-19. Study as a whole: The samples span acute and convalescent COVID-19 from the United States, Italy and Spain. Nucleic acid was either cDNA or gDNA, and it came from T cells, B-cell-depleted T cells, or PBMCs.

Authors' processing steps: Amplification of reference gene primers was used by the study to estimate nucleated cell counts. The data were produced by immunoSEQ multiplex PCR, yet TCRdb's version contains in-frame clones alone and is incomplete. Clone size and V and J calls were adopted from that table, with D and trimming inferred from the DNA. The table records approximately 240,000 clones, about 83% of them present only once. This CDR3 region has 16 residues. In germline, CDR1 is PRHDT, CDR2 FYEKMQ (reference sequence). Germline trimming cut 0 bases from V and 5 bases from J; bases unmatched to any gene: 3.

The source material was peripheral blood. The clonotype comes from a man in his fifties with acute or convalescent COVID-19. The J gene is TRBJ2-2, the V gene TRBV13, with TRBD1 identical over 10 bases. The DNA of the CDR3 is TGTGCCAGCAGCTTAGGGGGGACAGGGGTTACCGGGGAGCTGTTTTTT. This translates into CASSLGGTGVTGELFF.